The source of this T cell receptor (beta chain) is a study of blood T cell repertoires in COVID-19. Overall study context: The analysed material was cDNA or gDNA that came from T cells, B-cell-depleted T cells, or PBMCs.

Study members were between roughly 18 and 90 years old and lived in 20 to 30 US regions. Allocation to cohorts depended on clinical history reported by the participants. This CDR3 spans 14 amino acids. The junction had 7 bases not matched to a gene; V was cut back by 7 bases and J by 4 bases. Germline CDR1 reads MNHEY; CDR2 reads SVGAGI. Original handling: Reference gene primer amplification in the assay estimated nucleated cell counts. Assay: immunoSEQ multiplex PCR; the TCRdb copy retains only in-frame clones and omits some. Clone size and the V and J calls come from that table; the DNA yielded D and trimming. The sample includes fewer than 200,000 clones, more than 70% of them seen just once.

The clonotype was recovered from a man in his sixties who had recovered from COVID-19. The rearrangement links TRBV6-5 to TRBJ1-2; 9 nucleotides match TRBD1. The sequencing sample was made of PBMCs or T cells enriched from blood (not recorded which). The CDR3 region is CASTLDRGGYGYTF. In nucleotides, the CDR3 is TGTGCCAGCACTCTGGACAGGGGCGGCTATGGCTACACCTTC.